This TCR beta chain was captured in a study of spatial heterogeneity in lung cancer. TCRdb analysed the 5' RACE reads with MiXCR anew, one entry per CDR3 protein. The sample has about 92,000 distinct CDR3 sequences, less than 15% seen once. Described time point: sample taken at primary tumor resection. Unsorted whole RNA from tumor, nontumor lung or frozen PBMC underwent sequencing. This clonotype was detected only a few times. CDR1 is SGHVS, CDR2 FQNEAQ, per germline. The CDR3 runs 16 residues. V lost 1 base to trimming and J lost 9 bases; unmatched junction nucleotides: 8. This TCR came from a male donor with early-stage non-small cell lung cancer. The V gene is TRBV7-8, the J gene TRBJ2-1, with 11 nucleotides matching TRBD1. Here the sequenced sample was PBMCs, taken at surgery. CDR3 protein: CASSLVVDRGQSEQFF. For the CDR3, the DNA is TGTGCCAGCAGCTTAGTCGTGGACAGGGGGCAGAGTGAGCAGTTCTTC.